Reported below is one T cell receptor (beta chain). Its antigen remains unidentified. The sample belongs to a study of pediatric ulcerative colitis. Notes on the study in general: Compared with controls, ulcerative colitis showed greater blood-rectum clone sharing.

Samples were sequenced at Survey level, maximum 500,000 reads. The table came from immunoSEQ multiplex PCR; TCRdb's copy has only in-frame clones and leaves some out. The sample lists around 65,000 clones, just over 75% occurring once. What was sequenced was blood. The TCR sequence derives from a boy younger than 18 with moderate ulcerative colitis.

The CDR3 region has the DNA TGCGCCAGCAGCCAAGATGGGGGCAGGGGAGCCCACGAGCAGTACTTC. Amino acid sequence: CASSQDGGRGAHEQYF. This sequence joins TRBV4-1 and TRBJ2-7; possibly TRBD1 for D (6 bases). Looked up from germline, CDR1 is MGHRA and CDR2 is YSYEKL. Trimming shortened V by 0 bases and J by 5 bases, and 17 bases separated the two germline ends. The CDR3 spans 16 residues.